What follows are 25 T cell receptor beta chains derived from one specimen sequenced in a study of cytomegalovirus exposure and HLA in healthy donors. PCR used 60 Vbeta primers and 13 Jbeta primers. Using immunoSEQ multiplex PCR, the repertoire was profiled, and TCRdb retains in-frame clones only, with some absent. The sample lists about 94,000 clones; around 84% were seen once. The sample taken for sequencing was PBMCs. The receptors here all came from a human donor in good health.

V is TRBV19 and J is TRBJ2-2; 8 nucleotides align to TRBD2. CDR3 length: 14 residues. V trimming: 2 bases; J trimming: 6 bases; junction bases outside the gene matches: 2. Germline V gene sequence: CDR1 LNHDA, CDR2 SQIVND (reference sequence). Here the CDR3 DNA reads TGTGCCAGTAGTATAAGCGGGAGTCCCGGGGAGCTGTTTTTT. It encodes CASSISGSPGELFF.

The chain uses TRBV6-5 and TRBJ2-2, with 9 bases aligning to TRBD1. The CDR3 runs to 15 residues. Germline V gene lookup returns CDR1 MNHEY and CDR2 SVGAGI. J was trimmed by 6 bases and V by 5 bases; bases with no gene match: 7. The CDR3 reads CASSPGQGPSGELFF. The CDR3 coding sequence is TGTGCCAGCAGTCCGGGACAGGGACCTTCCGGGGAGCTGTTTTTT.

The rearrangement joins TRBV20-1 to TRBJ2-5; D is perhaps TRBD1 (5 bases). From germline, CDR1 is DFQATT and CDR2 SNEGSKA (reference sequence). Trimming removed 3 bases at V and 6 bases at J, with 8 bases between. The CDR3 extends over 11 amino acids. CDR3: CSARGQKTQYF. CDR3 in DNA: TGCAGTGCTAGGGGGCAAAAGACCCAGTACTTC.

A few counts support this clone. V is TRBV10-3 and J is TRBJ2-1; D remains ambiguous. The CDR3 totals 15 residues. V was shortened by 0 bases and J by 0 bases, with 6 bases between the two germline ends. Per germline, CDR1 ENHRY and CDR2 SYGVKD. CDR3 nucleotides: TGTGCCATCAGTGAGTCTTCGAGCTCCTACAATGAGCAGTTCTTC. Its protein is CAISESSSSYNEQFF.

This chain joins TRBV7-2 and TRBJ1-6, with 7 bases fitting TRBD1. Germline V gene data show CDR1 as SGHTA and CDR2 as FQGNSA. The CDR3 has 17 residues. V dropped 6 bases and J dropped 0; count of bases not matched to a gene: 8. CDR3 coding DNA: TGTGCCAGCAGTAGCCAGACAGGGAGCTCCTATAATTCACCCCTCCACTTT. Its protein product is CASSSQTGSSYNSPLHF. Based on the CDR3 plus reference TRBV7-2 and TRBJ1-6, the full variable domain is GAGVSQSPSNKVTEKGKDVELRCDPISGHTALYWYRQSLGQGLEFLIYFQGNSAPDKSGLPSDRFSAERTGGSVSTLTIQRTQQEDSAVYLCASSSQTGSSYNSPLHFGNGTRLTVT.

This chain connects TRBV9 to TRBJ1-1, with D possibly TRBD1 on 5 matching bases. CDR1 SGDLS and CDR2 YYNGEE come from the germline V gene. There are 14 residues in the CDR3. Trimming took off 0 bases at V and 4 bases at J, with 10 bases between the two ends. DNA for the CDR3: TGTGCCAGCAGCGTAGTGGGGGGGGGCACTGAAGCTTTCTTT. It specifies CASSVVGGGTEAFF.

The chain uses TRBV7-2 and TRBJ2-3; possible D gene TRBD1, 6 bases. The CDR3 is 12 amino acids. CDR1 and CDR2 from the germline V gene are SGHTA and FQGNSA. V was trimmed by 2 bases and J by 10 bases, leaving 10 bases between them. CDR3 residues: CASSLSGGPQYF. The DNA of the CDR3 is TGTGCCAGCAGCTTAAGTGGGGGCCCGCAGTATTTT. The full variable domain, with the rest looked up from reference TRBV7-2 and TRBJ2-3, is GAGVSQSPSNKVTEKGKDVELRCDPISGHTALYWYRQSLGQGLEFLIYFQGNSAPDKSGLPSDRFSAERTGGSVSTLTIQRTQQEDSAVYLCASSLSGGPQYFGPGTRLTVL.

This clone was detected only once. One end of the junction fails to match germline, which may point to a read error. The chain combines TRBV7-9 with TRBJ2-3; perhaps TRBD2 as D (6 bases). The CDR3 runs to 12 residues. Germline V CDR1 and CDR2: SEHNR, FQNEAQ (reference sequence). The CDR3 DNA reads as TGTTCCAGCTCCCTCGGGGGAGATACGCAGTATTTT. This translates into CSSSLGGDTQYF.

The sample holds one count of this clone. This chain joins TRBV5-6 and TRBJ2-7; 7 bases match TRBD1. The CDR3 totals 13 residues. Germline CDR1 is SGHDT and CDR2 is YYEEEE. V trimming: 4 bases; J trimming: 3 bases; junction bases outside the gene matches: 4. CDR3 loop: CASSPGTVYEQYF. DNA for the CDR3: TGTGCCAGCAGCCCTGGGACAGTCTACGAGCAGTACTTC.

V gene TRBV18 combines with J gene TRBJ2-1; TRBD2 matches at 9 bases. Unmatched junction bases numbered 12, after V lost 3 bases and J lost 12 bases. This CDR3 has 15 amino acids. CDR1 KGHSH and CDR2 LQKENI come from the germline V gene. In nucleotides, the CDR3 is TGTGCCAGCTCACCGAGTCTAGCGGGACGGTTAGGGCAGTTCTTC. Residues: CASSPSLAGRLGQFF.

The V call is TRBV7-2, the J call TRBJ2-3; 11 nucleotides match TRBD2. This CDR3 has 16 residues. With 5 bases clipped from V and 2 bases from J, the junction kept 6 bases outside the gene matches. CDR1 and CDR2 from the germline V gene are SGHTA and FQGNSA. CDR3 in amino acids: CASSASSGGNTDTQYF. CDR3 bases: TGTGCCAGCAGCGCCTCTAGCGGGGGGAACACAGATACGCAGTATTTT.

The rearrangement links TRBV4-3 to TRBJ2-2; the match to TRBD2 covers 16 bases. This CDR3 has 16 residues. Germline-derived CDR1 and CDR2 are LGHNA and YSLEER. The trim removed 4 bases at V and 6 bases at J, leaving 2 bases unmatched. CDR3 DNA: TGCGCCAGCAGCCGGGGACTAGCGGGGGGGCCCGGGGAGCTGTTTTTT. It encodes CASSRGLAGGPGELFF.

V usage is TRBV7-8 and J usage is TRBJ2-2; possible D gene TRBD2, 5 bases. V was clipped by 3 bases and J by 5 bases, with 7 bases between them. CDR3 length: 13 residues. The germline CDR1 and CDR2 sequences are SGHVS and FQNEAQ. For the CDR3, the DNA is TGTGCCAGCAGCTTGAGGGTTACCGGGGAGCTGTTTTTT. Its protein is CASSLRVTGELFF.

This sequence joins TRBV5-1 and TRBJ1-1; D gene ambiguous. The CDR3 loop spans 13 amino acids. Germline V gene lookup returns CDR1 SGHRS and CDR2 YFSETQ. The V end lost 0 bases, the J end lost 0 bases, and 3 bases lay between the germline ends. CDR3 nucleotide sequence: TGCGCCAGCAGCTTGGACATGAACACTGAAGCTTTCTTT. It yields the protein CASSLDMNTEAFF. Full variable domain (rest looked up from reference TRBV5-1 and TRBJ1-1): KAGVTQTPRYLIKTRGQQVTLSCSPISGHRSVSWYQQTPGQGLQFLFEYFSETQRNKGNFPGRFSGRQFSNSRSEMNVSTLELGDSALYLCASSLDMNTEAFFGQGTRLTVV.

This chain links TRBV5-1 with TRBJ2-1; the match to TRBD2 covers 7 bases. V was pared by 5 bases and J by 6 bases, with 17 bases of the junction left unmatched. The CDR3 sequence is 17 residues long. CDR1 is SGHRS and CDR2 is YFSETQ in the germline V gene. CDR3 region: CASRGRDSMTSFNEQFF. The CDR3 DNA follows: TGCGCCAGCAGGGGGAGGGACTCAATGACGAGTTTCAATGAGCAGTTCTTC.

The rearrangement links TRBV9 to TRBJ2-6, with D possibly being TRBD2 (5 bases). CDR3 length: 16 residues. Trimming removed 4 bases from V and 1 base from J, with 12 bases in between. Germline values: CDR1 SGDLS, CDR2 YYNGEE. The CDR3 DNA sequence: TGTGCCAGCAGCCCCGCCACGGGGTCTGGGGCCAACGTCCTGACTTTC. It is translated as CASSPATGSGANVLTF. Combining the CDR3 with reference TRBV9 and TRBJ2-6 gives the whole variable domain DSGVTQTPKHLITATGQRVTLRCSPRSGDLSVYWYQQSLDQGLQFLIQYYNGEERAKGNILERFSAQQFPDLHSELNLSSLELGDSALYFCASSPATGSGANVLTFGAGSRLTVL.

The chain combines TRBV9 with TRBJ2-5; TRBD2 aligns across 9 bases. Trimming took 4 bases from V and 5 from J; bases not matched to a gene: 12. The germline gives CDR1 SGDLS, CDR2 YYNGEE. The CDR3 has 16 residues. In DNA form, the CDR3 reads TGTGCCAGCAGCCTAGGCGGGGGGGCCGGAGGGGAGACCCAGTACTTC. This sequence encodes CASSLGGGAGGETQYF.

V is TRBV7-2 and J is TRBJ2-2; 10 bases are a match to TRBD2. V dropped 2 bases and J dropped 6; count of bases not matched to a gene: 9. Germline lookup yields CDR1 SGHTA and CDR2 FQGNSA. There are 17 residues in the CDR3. CDR3 bases: TGTGCCAGCAGCTTAAACCTAGCGGGAGTCGGGTCCGGGGAGCTGTTTTTT. Encoded protein: CASSLNLAGVGSGELFF. The whole variable domain, filled in from reference TRBV7-2 and TRBJ2-2, reads GAGVSQSPSNKVTEKGKDVELRCDPISGHTALYWYRQSLGQGLEFLIYFQGNSAPDKSGLPSDRFSAERTGGSVSTLTIQRTQQEDSAVYLCASSLNLAGVGSGELFFGEGSRLTVL.

The J gene is TRBJ2-1, the V gene TRBV11-3; a weak D match, TRBD2 (7 bases). Germline CDR1 is SGHNT and CDR2 is YENEEA. CDR3 size: 12 residues. Trimming removed 6 bases from V and 8 bases from J, with 11 bases in between. The CDR3: CASSYGGHEQFF. CDR3 DNA sequence: TGTGCCAGCAGTTACGGGGGGCATGAGCAGTTCTTC.

The rearrangement uses TRBV11-2 and TRBJ1-6; D is uncertain. Trimming pared 0 bases from V and 7 bases from J, leaving 4 bases between. The CDR3 extends over 13 amino acids. CDR1 SGHAT and CDR2 FQNNGV come from the germline V gene. CDR3 residues: CASSLERNSPLHF. DNA for the CDR3: TGTGCCAGCAGCTTAGAACGGAATTCACCCCTCCACTTT.

The CDR3 is CATSSDKAGLDGYTF. As DNA, the CDR3 is TGTGCCACCAGCAGCGACAAGGCAGGGCTTGATGGCTACACCTTC. The rearrangement joins TRBV15 to TRBJ1-2; possible D gene TRBD1, 5 bases. The CDR3 has 15 amino acids. The ends were cut back, 3 bases at V and 6 bases at J, with 17 bases in the middle. Germline CDR1 is LNHNV and CDR2 is YYDKDF (reference sequence). Full variable domain (missing parts from reference TRBV15 and TRBJ1-2): DAMVIQNPRYQVTQFGKPVTLSCSQTLNHNVMYWYQQKSSQAPKLLFHYYDKDFNNEADTPDNFQSRRPNTSFCFLDIRSPGLGDTAMYLCATSSDKAGLDGYTFGSGTRLTVV.

The chain links TRBV6-5 to TRBJ1-4; D remains unclear. Trimming pared 2 bases from V and 6 bases from J, leaving 10 bases between. The CDR3 covers 14 residues. Germline V CDR1 and CDR2: MNHEY, SVGAGI. The CDR3 coding sequence is TGTGCCAGCAGTTACGGAGGAGGAGATGAAAAACTGTTTTTT. Translated: CASSYGGGDEKLFF.

Only one count was recorded for this clone. The chain couples TRBV4-2 to TRBJ2-1; TRBD2 matches 13 bases. The J segment lost 3 bases and the V segment lost 2 bases, leaving 13 bases of the junction unmatched. Germline V gene sequence: CDR1 LGHNA, CDR2 YNFKEQ. There are 20 residues in the CDR3. The chain's CDR3 is CASSQLPGLAGVALYNEQFF. CDR3 DNA sequence: TGTGCCAGCAGCCAACTTCCAGGACTAGCGGGAGTGGCCCTCTACAATGAGCAGTTCTTC.

For this clone: At one end, the junction sequence differs from germline, possibly due to a read error. The V and J genes are TRBV7-7 and TRBJ1-1, with D perhaps TRBD1 (5 bases). CDR3 length equals 13 residues. CDR1 and CDR2 (germline): SSHAT, FNYEAQ (reference sequence). CDR3: CASSPGGKAEAFF. The CDR3 DNA reads as TGTGCTAGCAGCCCCGGGGGAAAGGCTGAAGCTTTCTTT.

The chain recombines TRBV28 with TRBJ2-7, with 11 bases identical to TRBD1. Looked up from germline, CDR1 is MDHEN and CDR2 is SYDVKM. With V trimmed by 4 bases and J by 5 bases, 7 bases remained unmatched. This CDR3 has 15 residues. The CDR3: CASSWAGTGGNEQYF. Here the CDR3 DNA reads TGTGCCAGCAGTTGGGCCGGGACAGGGGGAAACGAGCAGTACTTC.